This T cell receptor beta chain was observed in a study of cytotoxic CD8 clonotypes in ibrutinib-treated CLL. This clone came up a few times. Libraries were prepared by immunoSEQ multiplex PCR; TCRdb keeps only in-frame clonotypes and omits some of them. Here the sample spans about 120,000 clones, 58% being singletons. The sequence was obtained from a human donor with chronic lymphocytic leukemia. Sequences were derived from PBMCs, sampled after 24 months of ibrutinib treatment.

Written as DNA, the CDR3 is TGTGCCAGCAGCCGGGACGGCTACGAGCAGTACTTC. Its protein is CASSRDGYEQYF. The chain carries TRBV5-4 and TRBJ2-7, with D perhaps matching TRBD1 or TRBD2 (5 bases each). Trimming cost V 4 bases and J 3 bases, with 8 bases left between them. The CDR3 is 12 amino acids. CDR1 is SGHNT and CDR2 is YYREEE in the germline V gene (reference sequence).